One and the same sample provided the 23 T cell receptor beta chains below, sequenced in a study of shared clonotypes between healthy human individuals. This table comes from immunoSEQ multiplex PCR, and its TCRdb copy is limited to in-frame clones, with some not included. The sample contains about 2.4 million clones, over 85% of which appear only once. Material: naive CD4+ T cells from PBMCs. Subset indicated: CD45RA+ positively selected. The receptors were gathered from a man between 18 and 35 years old in good health. Some clones in this sample may be carry-over from other donors' samples.

The chain has TRBV5-1 and TRBJ1-2; D is possibly TRBD1 (5 bases). The V and J ends lost 0 bases and 3 bases respectively, with 15 bases between them. Germline V gene data show CDR1 as SGHRS and CDR2 as YFSETQ. The CDR3 covers 16 residues. The CDR3 region is CASSLGGEGSDYGYTF. The CDR3 region has the DNA TGCGCCAGCAGCTTGGGGGGCGAGGGCTCTGACTATGGCTACACCTTC.

This chain joins TRBV9 and TRBJ2-7, with 9 nucleotides matching TRBD2. The CDR3 is made up of 17 amino acids. Germline CDR1 SGDLS, CDR2 YYNGEE. Trimming took 2 bases from V and 0 from J; bases not matched to a gene: 9. CDR3 amino acids: CASSVSASGVSSYEQYF. The CDR3 nucleotides read TGTGCCAGCAGCGTGTCGGCTAGCGGGGTCAGCTCCTACGAGCAGTACTTC.

This chain links TRBV7-8 with TRBJ1-5; D is unresolved. From germline, CDR1 is SGHVS and CDR2 FQNEAQ. V shed 3 bases and J shed 0 bases, with 9 bases lying between them. This CDR3 spans 15 amino acids. The CDR3 region has the DNA TGTGCCAGCAGCTTCGTGGACTCTAGCAATCAGCCCCAGCATTTT. Protein: CASSFVDSSNQPQHF.

This clone appeared a single time. This chain uses TRBV28 with TRBJ2-5, with D possibly TRBD1 on 6 matching bases. Trimming pared 3 bases from V and 2 bases from J, leaving 10 bases between. Germline lookup yields CDR1 MDHEN and CDR2 SYDVKM. The CDR3 is 14 amino acids. As DNA, the CDR3 is TGTGCCAGCAGTTTTGGGGGCGGACAAGAGACCCAGTACTTC. It is translated as CASSFGGGQETQYF.

This clone was counted a single time. The V gene is TRBV2, the J gene TRBJ2-2; possibly TRBD2 for D (7 bases). Trimming pared 6 bases from V and 8 bases from J, leaving 19 bases between. CDR1 is SNHLY and CDR2 is FYNNEI in the germline V gene. This CDR3 contains 15 residues. The CDR3 bases are TGTGCCAGCAGGGGGGCTAGCGGTAAAAGTGGGGAGCTGTTTTTT. Translated: CASRGASGKSGELFF.

This clone was observed a few times. The J gene is TRBJ1-2, the V gene TRBV9, with no clear D. CDR1 and CDR2 from the germline V gene are SGDLS and YYNGEE. V lost 0 bases, J lost 10 bases, and 10 bases lay in between. The CDR3 totals 12 residues. CDR3: CASSVGDENYTF. The CDR3 nucleotides are TGTGCCAGCAGCGTAGGTGACGAGAACTACACCTTC.

V and J are TRBV28 and TRBJ2-2; no definite D call. The V gene lost 6 bases and the J gene lost 5 bases, with 19 bases spanning the gap. Germline-derived CDR1 and CDR2 are MDHEN and SYDVKM. The CDR3 sequence is 16 residues long. The CDR3 region has the DNA TGTGCCAGCAGCCTTCCCCGGGCAGCAAGTACCGGGGAGCTGTTTTTT. Amino acids: CASSLPRAASTGELFF.

The gene calls are TRBV28 and TRBJ2-3; TRBD1 matches at 9 bases. The length of the CDR3 is 14 residues. V lost 8 bases and J lost 1; bases outside the gene matches: 4. The germline V gene has CDR1 MDHEN and CDR2 SYDVKM. The CDR3 DNA sequence: TGTGCCAGCGCTGGGACAGGGCGCACAGATACGCAGTATTTT. This gives the protein CASAGTGRTDTQYF.

In regard to this clone: This sample includes further DNA sequences coding for the same CDR3. The chain has TRBV6-5 and TRBJ2-7; unclear D gene. Germline lookup yields CDR1 MNHEY and CDR2 SVGAGI. This CDR3 has 13 amino acids. V was shortened by 0 bases and J by 4 bases, with 7 bases between the two germline ends. CDR3 sequence: CASSYSPEYEQYF. As DNA, the CDR3 is TGTGCCAGCAGTTACTCCCCGGAGTACGAGCAGTACTTC.

For this clone: The sample carries other DNA sequences with the same CDR3. V usage is TRBV11-3 and J usage is TRBJ2-2; D gene uncertain. Germline V gives CDR1 SGHNT, CDR2 YENEEA. There are 13 residues in the CDR3. V was pared by 5 bases and J by 3 bases, with 7 bases between. The CDR3 coding sequence is TGTGCCAGCAGCCCAAGGGACACCGGGGAGCTGTTTTTT. It is translated as CASSPRDTGELFF.

The chain joins TRBV18 to TRBJ2-1, with D uncertain. Looked up from germline, CDR1 is KGHSH and CDR2 is LQKENI. The CDR3 consists of 15 residues. Trimming left V 0 bases short and J 4 bases short, with 10 bases between. The CDR3 bases are TGTGCCAGCTCACCACCCGTCGCGGATTACAATGAGCAGTTCTTC. This encodes CASSPPVADYNEQFF.

This rearrangement joins TRBV15 to TRBJ2-7, with TRBD2 matching 8 bases. The J segment lost 5 bases and the V segment lost 2 bases, leaving 5 bases of the junction unmatched. CDR3 size: 14 residues. Per germline, CDR1 LNHNV and CDR2 YYDKDF (reference sequence). The CDR3 here is CATSRTSGWDEQYF. CDR3 nucleotide sequence: TGTGCCACCAGCAGAACTAGCGGATGGGACGAGCAGTACTTC.

In its sample, this clone was seen once. The CDR3: CASSPPPPNTEAFF. DNA of the CDR3: TGTGCCAGCAGCCCCCCCCCGCCGAACACTGAAGCTTTCTTT. The chain couples TRBV5-4 to TRBJ1-1; D unclear. CDR1 SGHNT and CDR2 YYREEE come from the germline V gene (reference sequence). The CDR3 is 14 amino acids. V lost 4 bases and J lost 1, with 11 bases in between.

This chain joins TRBV7-9 and TRBJ2-3; TRBD1 matches 7 bases. J lost 5 bases, V lost 9 bases, and 11 bases had no gene match. Germline V lookup: CDR1 SEHNR, CDR2 FQNEAQ (reference sequence). CDR3 length: 14 amino acids. The CDR3 reads CASTGQHFQDTQYF. CDR3 DNA: TGTGCCAGTACGGGACAGCATTTTCAAGATACGCAGTATTTT.

The chain has TRBV28 and TRBJ2-7, with unresolved D. This CDR3 comprises 11 residues. Germline CDR1 and CDR2: MDHEN and SYDVKM. Trimming removed 6 bases from V and 9 bases from J, with 12 bases in between. The CDR3 DNA sequence: TGTGCCAGCAGCCAAGACGAACGGCAGTACTTC. Its protein is CASSQDERQYF. The full variable domain, its missing parts supplied by reference TRBV28 and TRBJ2-7, is DVKVTQSSRYLVKRTGEKVFLECVQDMDHENMFWYRQDPGLGLRLIYFSYDVKMKEKGDIPEGYSVSREKKERFSLILESASTNQTSMYLCASSQDERQYFGPGTRLTVT.

The CDR3 protein is CASTARGPDQPQHF. CDR3 nucleotide sequence: TGTGCCAGCACGGCGCGGGGGCCAGATCAGCCCCAGCATTTT. The chain couples TRBV14 to TRBJ1-5, with a tentative D call TRBD1 (6 bases). This CDR3 region has 14 residues. Per germline, CDR1 SGHDN and CDR2 FVKESK. V dropped 7 bases and J dropped 5 bases, with 15 bases sitting between them.

The chain links TRBV5-4 to TRBJ2-1, with 8 positions matching TRBD2. Germline V gene lookup returns CDR1 SGHNT and CDR2 YYREEE (reference sequence). J was trimmed by 9 bases and V by 4 bases; bases with no gene match: 12. The CDR3 totals 15 residues. CDR3 nucleotides: TGTGCCAGCAGCCTGGGGGGTGGCGGGAGGACTGAGCAGTTCTTC. Protein product: CASSLGGGGRTEQFF.

V and J are TRBV2 and TRBJ2-1; 14 bases map to TRBD2. This CDR3 has 15 amino acids. CDR1 is SNHLY, CDR2 FYNNEI, per germline. Trimming removed 9 bases from V and 7 bases from J; junction bases left unmatched: 8. The CDR3 DNA follows: TGTGCCAGTGGGACTAGCGGGAGCCGGACGAATGAGCAGTTCTTC. Amino acid sequence: CASGTSGSRTNEQFF.

This chain joins TRBV28 and TRBJ2-2; D is ambiguous. The CDR3 is made up of 14 amino acids. Trimming shortened V by 4 bases and J by 6 bases, and 12 bases separated the two germline ends. Germline-derived CDR1 and CDR2 are MDHEN and SYDVKM. The CDR3 region has the DNA TGTGCCAGCAGTTACCCTCCTTCTCCCGGGGAGCTGTTTTTT. Translating it yields CASSYPPSPGELFF.

The chain joins TRBV10-3 to TRBJ2-3; 7 bases agree with TRBD2. This CDR3 has 14 amino acids. The germline CDR1 and CDR2 sequences are ENHRY and SYGVKD. Trimming took 7 bases from V and 0 from J; bases not matched to a gene: 4. The CDR3 bases are TGTGCCATCAAGGGAGGGCATAGCACAGATACGCAGTATTTT. It yields the protein CAIKGGHSTDTQYF.

This chain joins TRBV7-9 and TRBJ2-3; D may be TRBD1 (5 bases). Germline CDR1 SEHNR, CDR2 FQNEAQ (reference sequence). V was pared by 5 bases and J by 1 base, with 7 bases between. This CDR3 is 13 amino acids long. This CDR3 reads CASSQTGTDTQYF. DNA for the CDR3: TGTGCCAGCAGCCAGACAGGCACAGATACGCAGTATTTT. Complete variable domain (other parts from reference TRBV7-9 and TRBJ2-3): DTGVSQNPRHKITKRGQNVTFRCDPISEHNRLYWYRQTLGQGPEFLTYFQNEAQLEKSRLLSDRFSAERPKGSFSTLEIQRTEQGDSAMYLCASSQTGTDTQYFGPGTRLTVL.

Comment on this clone: Other DNA sequences from this sample encode an identical CDR3 as well. The chain recombines TRBV30 with TRBJ1-5; D is perhaps TRBD1 (5 bases). Trimming cost V 1 base and J 7 bases, with 11 bases left between them. This CDR3 contains 13 residues. Germline V gene sequence: CDR1 GTSNPN, CDR2 SVGIG (reference sequence). Here the CDR3 DNA reads TGTGCCTGGAGTGCTGGGGGATACCAGCCCCAGCATTTT. Its protein product is CAWSAGGYQPQHF. Together with reference TRBV30 and TRBJ1-5, the CDR3 gives the full variable domain: SQTIHQWPATLVQPVGSPLSLECTVEGTSNPNLYWYRQAAGRGLQLLFYSVGIGQISSEVPQNLSASRPQDRQFILSSKKLLLSDSGFYLCAWSAGGYQPQHFGDGTRLSIL.

This clone has a handful of counts. This chain links TRBV30 with TRBJ1-1; D gene unclear. The V and J ends lost 4 bases and 10 bases respectively, with 25 bases between them. The germline V gene encodes CDR1 GTSNPN and CDR2 SVGIG (reference sequence). The CDR3 spans 15 residues. CDR3 protein: CAWILLGQSIAGAFF. The DNA of the CDR3 is TGTGCCTGGATCCTGCTCGGGCAGTCAATCGCTGGAGCTTTCTTT.